Each of the 3 T cell receptor beta chains below was sequenced from the same sample in a study of beta chain features in type 1 diabetes. The study, taken as a whole, reports: A moderate, significant TCRB CDR3 shortening appeared in type 1 diabetes across four CD4+ subsets.

These receptors have no identified antigens. Since all of the isolated RNA was reverse transcribed, expressed TCRB transcripts were what got sequenced. TCRdb's table, derived via immunoSEQ multiplex PCR, lists solely in-frame clones and lacks some. The sample shows some 330,000 clones, roughly 12% of them seen only once. Sequences were obtained from naive CD4+ T cells from blood. These receptors were obtained from a woman between 18 and 30 years old with type 1 diabetes.

The rearrangement links TRBV27 to TRBJ1-2; tentative D call: TRBD1 (6 bases). The germline CDR1 and CDR2 sequences are MNHEY and SMNVEV (reference sequence). Between the trimmed V and J ends, which lost 5 bases and 10 bases, there was a span of 14 bases. The CDR3 length is 12 residues. This CDR3 is CASSLRGQYYTF. The CDR3 DNA is TGTGCCAGCAGTCTCAGGGGCCAGTACTACACCTTC.

The rearrangement joins TRBV28 to TRBJ1-5; D unresolved. The germline V and J ends were trimmed by 3 bases and 5 bases, with 11 bases remaining between them. CDR1 is MDHEN and CDR2 is SYDVKM in the germline V gene. The CDR3 has 14 amino acids. CDR3 sequence reads: CASSFGGFYQPQHF. CDR3 bases: TGTGCCAGCAGTTTTGGAGGATTTTATCAGCCCCAGCATTTT.

This rearrangement joins TRBV28 to TRBJ2-3; 9 bases are a match to TRBD2. V shed 5 bases, J shed 6 bases, and the junction held 9 bases outside the gene matches. The CDR3 spans 15 residues. Germline loops: CDR1 MDHEN, CDR2 SYDVKM. In DNA form, the CDR3 reads TGTGCCAGCAGTGGAGCGGGAGGCCCTGTCGATACGCAGTATTTT. Protein sequence: CASSGAGGPVDTQYF.